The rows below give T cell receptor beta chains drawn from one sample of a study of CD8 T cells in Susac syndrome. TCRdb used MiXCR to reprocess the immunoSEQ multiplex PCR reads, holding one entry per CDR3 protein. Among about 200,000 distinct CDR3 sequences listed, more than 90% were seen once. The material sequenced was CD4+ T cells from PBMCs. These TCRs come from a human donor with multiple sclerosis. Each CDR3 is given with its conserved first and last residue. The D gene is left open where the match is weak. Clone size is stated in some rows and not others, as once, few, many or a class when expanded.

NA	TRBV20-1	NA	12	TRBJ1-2	TGCAGTGCTACTAGGGGCATATATGGCTACACCTTC	CSATRGIYGYTF
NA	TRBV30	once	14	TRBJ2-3	TGTGCCTGGAGCCTCAACCTGGGGGCAGATACGCAGTATTTT	CAWSLNLGADTQYF
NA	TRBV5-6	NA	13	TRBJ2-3	TGTGCCAGCAGCTTTCCAAACACAGATACGCAGTATTTT	CASSFPNTDTQYF
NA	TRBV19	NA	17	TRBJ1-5	TGTGCCAGTAGTATCCCCTACTACGGGGGGAGCAATCAGCCCCAGCATTTT	CASSIPYYGGSNQPQHF
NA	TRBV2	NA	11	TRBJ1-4	TGTGCCAGCGGGGAGATGGAAAAACTGTTTTTT	CASGEMEKLFF
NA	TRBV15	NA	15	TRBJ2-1	TGTGCCACCAGCTCCCGAGGCACAGTCTACAATGAGCAGTTCTTC	CATSSRGTVYNEQFF
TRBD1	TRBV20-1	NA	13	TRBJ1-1	TGCAGTGCTAGTACAGGGGTTGGCACTGAAGCTTTCTTT	CSASTGVGTEAFF
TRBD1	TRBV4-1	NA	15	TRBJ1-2	TGCGCCAGCAGCCAGCTCCGGGACAGCGTCTATGGCTACACCTTC	CASSQLRDSVYGYTF
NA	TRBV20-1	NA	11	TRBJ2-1	TGCAGTGCGACCTGGGGGAATGAGCAGTTCTTC	CSATWGNEQFF
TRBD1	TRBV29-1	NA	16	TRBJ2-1	TGCAGCGTTGAACATGGAACAGGGGGCAGCTACAATGAGCAGTTCTTC	CSVEHGTGGSYNEQFF
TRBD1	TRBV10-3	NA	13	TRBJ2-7	TGTGCCATCAGGGTGACAGGGGCCTACGAGCAGTACTTC	CAIRVTGAYEQYF
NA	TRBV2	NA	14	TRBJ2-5	TGTGCCAGCAGCTCAGGGAGGAGGCAAGAGACCCAGTACTTC	CASSSGRRQETQYF
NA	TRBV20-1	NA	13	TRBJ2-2	TGCAGTGCTAGATACAGGGACCCCGGGGAGCTGTTTTTT	CSARYRDPGELFF
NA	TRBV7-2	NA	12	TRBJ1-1	TGTGCCAGCAGCTTAAGGCACCTTGAAGCTTTCTTT	CASSLRHLEAFF